The 5 T cell receptor beta chains presented below share a single source sample, sequenced in a study of T cell responses to AZD1222 COVID-19 vaccine. Sequenced by immunoSEQ multiplex PCR; TCRdb stores in-frame clones only, minus some. The sample has about 110,000 clones; roughly 89% are singletons. Sample: peripheral blood, taken 28 days after the second AZD1222 dose. Receptors were obtained from an adult who received the AZD1222 COVID-19 vaccine.

The CDR3 reads CASSTGQGGEKLFF. The CDR3 region has the DNA TGTGCCAGTAGTACCGGACAGGGAGGTGAAAAACTGTTTTTT. V gene TRBV19 combines with J gene TRBJ1-4, with 8 positions matching TRBD1. CDR3 length: 14 residues. The germline CDR1 and CDR2 sequences are LNHDA and SQIVND (reference sequence). With V trimmed by 4 bases and J by 7 bases, 5 bases remained unmatched.

The chain employs TRBV14 and TRBJ2-7; D gene uncertain. The germline V gene encodes CDR1 SGHDN and CDR2 FVKESK. The CDR3 totals 13 residues. The ends were cut back, 4 bases at V and 7 bases at J, with 14 bases in the middle. For the CDR3, the DNA is TGTGCCAGCAGCCCCCAAACGGACCGGGAGCAGTACTTC. Encoded protein: CASSPQTDREQYF.

The chain recombines TRBV5-1 with TRBJ1-1; TRBD1 matches 8 bases. The germline V gene encodes CDR1 SGHRS and CDR2 YFSETQ. V trimming: 1 base; J trimming: 3 bases; junction bases outside the gene matches: 2. This CDR3 spans 14 amino acids. The CDR3, as DNA: TGCGCCAGCAGCTTGCAGGGGGCCCACACTGAAGCTTTCTTT. Translation: CASSLQGAHTEAFF. The full variable domain, its missing parts supplied by reference TRBV5-1 and TRBJ1-1, is KAGVTQTPRYLIKTRGQQVTLSCSPISGHRSVSWYQQTPGQGLQFLFEYFSETQRNKGNFPGRFSGRQFSNSRSEMNVSTLELGDSALYLCASSLQGAHTEAFFGQGTRLTVV.

V is TRBV6-5 and J is TRBJ1-2; a weak D match, TRBD1 (5 bases). This CDR3 is 15 amino acids long. Trimming took off 6 bases at V and 3 bases at J, with 17 bases between the two ends. The germline V gene has CDR1 MNHEY and CDR2 SVGAGI. The CDR3 reads CASSVGSLGDYGYTF. CDR3 nucleotides: TGTGCCAGCAGCGTAGGGAGCCTAGGGGACTATGGCTACACCTTC.

The chain links TRBV5-1 to TRBJ2-3; 16 bases align to TRBD2. The CDR3 contains 20 residues. Germline V CDR1 and CDR2: SGHRS, YFSETQ. With V trimmed by 6 bases and J by 6 bases, 19 bases remained unmatched. The CDR3 is CASNLPGLAGGPHDRDTQYF. Written as DNA, the CDR3 is TGCGCCAGCAACCTACCGGGACTAGCGGGAGGGCCCCACGATAGGGATACGCAGTATTTT.